These T cell receptor beta chains were read from a single sample in a study of T cells after yellow fever vaccination. TCRdb reprocessed the 5' RACE reads with MiXCR, giving one entry per CDR3 protein. The sample has approximately 170,000 distinct CDR3 sequences, approximately 11% seen once. Sequencing was performed on CD8+ T cells sorted from PBMCs, taken 15 days after the yellow fever booster vaccination. These receptors were collected from a man aged 18 to 30 who received the YFV17D yellow fever vaccine. CDR3s include the opening cysteine and the closing phenylalanine or tryptophan. D genes are given only for firm matches. Clone sizes are given selectively: once, few, many, or a class where the clone is expanded.

few	TRBV19	.	TRBJ1-6	TGTGCCAGCGGAGGAGACAGCCTTAATTCACCCCTCCACTTT	CASGGDSLNSPLHF
.	TRBV20-1	.	TRBJ1-1	TGCAGTGCTAGAGATCGTGAGGGGAACACTGAAGCTTTCTTT	CSARDREGNTEAFF
many	TRBV4-1	TRBD1	TRBJ2-1	TGCGCCAGCAGCCACGGACAGGGGGCACCTGTGGAGCAGTTCTTC	CASSHGQGAPVEQFF
many	TRBV6-1	.	TRBJ2-4	TGTGCCAGCAGTGATTCAGCCAAAAACATTCAGTACTTC	CASSDSAKNIQYF
few	TRBV12-3/TRBV12-4	TRBD2	TRBJ2-2	TGTGCCAGCTCCGGTCAGGGATGGGCTAGCGGGAACACCGGGGAGCTGTTTTTT	CASSGQGWASGNTGELFF
few	TRBV6-6	.	TRBJ2-4	TGTGCCACCCTAGGTAGGGGCATTCAGTACTTC	CATLGRGIQYF
few	TRBV27	TRBD1	TRBJ2-1	TGTGCCAGCAGTCCGACAGGGGTGGGCAATGAGCAGTTCTTC	CASSPTGVGNEQFF
few	TRBV10-3	.	TRBJ1-1	TGTGCCATCAGTGAGCTTGGGACGTGGAACACTGAAGCTTTCTTT	CAISELGTWNTEAFF
.	TRBV5-1	.	TRBJ2-1	TGCGCCAGCACCCCAAGGGGGACCTACAATGAGCAGTTCTTC	CASTPRGTYNEQFF
.	TRBV5-1	.	TRBJ1-5	TGCGCCAGCAGCTTGGCCCCCGGGTTGGGCAATCAGCCCCAGCATTTT	CASSLAPGLGNQPQHF
few	TRBV12-3/TRBV12-4	TRBD1	TRBJ1-1	TGTGCCAGCAGTCCATCCGGGACAGGGGGCCTGGCTGAAGCTTTCTTT	CASSPSGTGGLAEAFF
.	TRBV4-2	TRBD1	TRBJ1-2	TGTGCCAGCAGTCCAGAAGCCGGGACAGGGGCAAACTATGGCTACACCTTC	CASSPEAGTGANYGYTF
.	TRBV4-3	TRBD1	TRBJ2-1	TGCGCCAGCAGCCAAGGGAGAGGACAGGGTAACAATGAGCAGTTCTTC	CASSQGRGQGNNEQFF
few	TRBV6-6	TRBD1	TRBJ2-2	TGTGCCAGCAGTTACAGGGGGCAGGCGAACACCGGGGAGCTGTTTTTT	CASSYRGQANTGELFF
few	TRBV10-2	TRBD1	TRBJ2-2	TGCGCCAGCAGTGAGAAGGGGGCGGGCACCGGGGAGCTGTTTTTT	CASSEKGAGTGELFF
.	TRBV12-3/TRBV12-4	.	TRBJ2-1	TGTGCCAGCAGTTTTGAGGTGGAGGGGGTCCACAATGAGCAGTTCTTC	CASSFEVEGVHNEQFF
.	TRBV7-6	TRBD2	TRBJ2-3	TGTGCCAGCAGCTTCGGGAGGGCAGATACGCAGTATTTT	CASSFGRADTQYF
few	TRBV10-1	TRBD1	TRBJ1-1	TGCGCCAGCAGTCCCCGGGACAGGGGGCCCCAGAACACTGAAGCTTTCTTT	CASSPRDRGPQNTEAFF
many	TRBV4-3	TRBD2	TRBJ2-7	TGCGCCAGCAGCCAAGAATTTAGCGGGGGTTCCTACGAGCAGTACTTC	CASSQEFSGGSYEQYF
few	TRBV5-1	.	TRBJ2-7	TGCGCCAGCAGCCCGGGGGAGATCTACGAGCAGTACTTC	CASSPGEIYEQYF
many	TRBV7-9	.	TRBJ1-5	TGTGCCAGCAGCTTAGGCCGCAATCAGCCCCAGCATTTT	CASSLGRNQPQHF
.	TRBV7-9	.	TRBJ1-2	TGTGCCAGCAGCTTAGCTCCAACAGCCGTTAGCTATGGCTACACCTTC	CASSLAPTAVSYGYTF
.	TRBV6-4	.	TRBJ2-3	TGTGCCAGCAGTGACTCGGGCAACCCGGGTACGCAGTATTTT	CASSDSGNPGTQYF
.	TRBV6-1	.	TRBJ2-3	TGTGCCAGCAGTGAAGGAAGGGAAGATACGCAGTATTTT	CASSEGREDTQYF
.	TRBV7-2	TRBD1	TRBJ1-5	TGTGCCAGCAGCTTAGGCTACACCGGGACAGGCCAGCCCCAGCATTTT	CASSLGYTGTGQPQHF
few	TRBV6-2/TRBV6-3	.	TRBJ1-5	TGTGCCAGCACTTACTACAGGTCCAATCAGCCCCAGCATTTT	CASTYYRSNQPQHF
many	TRBV9	.	TRBJ2-5	TGTGCCAGCAGCCCGGTTAACGGGGAGACCCAGTACTTC	CASSPVNGETQYF
.	TRBV5-4	TRBD2	TRBJ2-2	TGTGCCAGCAGCTTGGGTAGCGGGGGGAACACCGGGGAGCTGTTTTTT	CASSLGSGGNTGELFF
few	TRBV6-2/TRBV6-3	.	TRBJ1-5	TGTGCCAGCAGTACCGGGACCTGGGATCAGCCCCAGCATTTT	CASSTGTWDQPQHF
.	TRBV12-3/TRBV12-4	TRBD1	TRBJ1-5	TGTGCCAGCACCCAGGGGGCCGCGGAACTTTATAGCAATCAGCCCCAGCATTTT	CASTQGAAELYSNQPQHF
.	TRBV7-2	.	TRBJ2-5	TGTGCCAGCAGCTCCTGGACGTCAGAGACCCAGTACTTC	CASSSWTSETQYF
.	TRBV4-3	.	TRBJ1-6	TGCGCCAGCAGCCAACTGTGGGGGGAGGGGTCACCCCTCCACTTT	CASSQLWGEGSPLHF
.	TRBV6-5	TRBD1	TRBJ1-5	TGTGCCAGCAGCCACGGACAGGATTCACAGCCCCAGCATTTT	CASSHGQDSQPQHF
.	TRBV4-1	TRBD1	TRBJ1-2	TGCGCCAGCAGCCAAGATAGGGCAGGGGGGATGTCTAACTATGGCTACACCTTC	CASSQDRAGGMSNYGYTF
few	TRBV7-2	.	TRBJ1-4	TGTGCCAGCAGCTTAGCGGTCGGGGGACTTGGTAATGAAAAACTGTTTTTT	CASSLAVGGLGNEKLFF
.	TRBV12-3/TRBV12-4	TRBD1	TRBJ1-5	TGTGCCAGCAGTTTGGGGGACAGGGGAGGGAGCAATCAGCCCCAGCATTTT	CASSLGDRGGSNQPQHF
few	TRBV11-2	TRBD1	TRBJ1-2	TGTGCCAGCAGAAATTCGGGACAGGGTCGTAACTATGGCTACACCTTC	CASRNSGQGRNYGYTF
many	TRBV6-5	.	TRBJ1-1	TGTGCCAGCAGTCAGGGACCAAACACTGAAGCTTTCTTT	CASSQGPNTEAFF
.	TRBV5-5	.	TRBJ2-5	TGTGCCAGCAGTTACCGGAGGGGGCCGGAGACCCAGTACTTC	CASSYRRGPETQYF
.	TRBV9	.	TRBJ2-1	TGTGCCAGCAGCGTAGCTAGCAATGAGCAGTTCTTC	CASSVASNEQFF
few	TRBV10-3	.	TRBJ2-5	TGTGCCATCAGGTCAATAGGCGAGACCCAGTACTTC	CAIRSIGETQYF
.	TRBV7-9	.	TRBJ2-2	TGTGCCAGCAGCTTGAATAGACAGTCGAACACCGGGGAGCTGTTTTTT	CASSLNRQSNTGELFF
few	TRBV27	TRBD1	TRBJ1-1	TGTGCCAGCAGTCCAGGACAGGGCATTTTCGGCACTGAAGCTTTCTTT	CASSPGQGIFGTEAFF
.	TRBV14	.	TRBJ1-3	TGTGCCAGCAGCCAAGATGCAGGGACTGGAAACACCATATATTTT	CASSQDAGTGNTIYF
.	TRBV4-1	.	TRBJ2-2	TGCGCCAGCAGCCAAGGCGGGACAGTCAACACCGGGGAGCTGTTTTTT	CASSQGGTVNTGELFF
.	TRBV14	.	TRBJ2-3	TGTGCCAGCAGCCAAGAGCCGTTCACAGATACGCAGTATTTT	CASSQEPFTDTQYF
few	TRBV12-3/TRBV12-4	.	TRBJ2-3	TGTGCCAGCAGTCCTTTTAGGTATACGCAGTATTTT	CASSPFRYTQYF
few	TRBV29-1	.	TRBJ1-1	TGCAGCGTTGACGGTCAGGGGTTCTTAAGGACTGAAGCTTTCTTT	CSVDGQGFLRTEAFF
few	TRBV12-3/TRBV12-4	.	TRBJ2-2	TGTGCCAGCAGTTCGAATACAGGGTTCGGGGAGCTGTTTTTT	CASSSNTGFGELFF
.	TRBV6-2/TRBV6-3	.	TRBJ1-6	TGTGCCAGCAGTTACTACGAGCCCTGGACAGCTAATTCACCCCTCCACTTT	CASSYYEPWTANSPLHF
few	TRBV7-9	.	TRBJ2-3	TGTGCCAGCAGCTTACGCCAGGGTAGCGGCACAGATACGCAGTATTTT	CASSLRQGSGTDTQYF
.	TRBV6-2/TRBV6-3	TRBD1	TRBJ2-2	TGTGCCAGCAGTTACCCACGGGACAGGGACACCGGGGAGCTGTTTTTT	CASSYPRDRDTGELFF
.	TRBV5-1	.	TRBJ2-7	TGCGCCAGCAGCTCCTCTCTCGGATTATACGAGCAGTACTTC	CASSSSLGLYEQYF
few	TRBV11-2	.	TRBJ1-1	TGTGCCAGCAGCCCCCCCCCCGGACAGCGGGACACTGAAGCTTTCTTT	CASSPPPGQRDTEAFF